What follows are 12 T cell receptor beta chains derived from one specimen sequenced in a study of shared clonotypes between healthy human individuals. Using immunoSEQ multiplex PCR, the repertoire was profiled, and TCRdb retains in-frame clones only, with some absent. The top ten clones hold 10% to 15% of a sample with approximately 470,000 clones, 81% of them seen once. The sequenced sample consisted of PBMCs. The receptor source for this set is a woman aged 40 to 50 in good health. Some clones in this sample may be carry-over from other donors' samples.

The chain uses TRBV27 and TRBJ2-2, with 9 nucleotides matching TRBD2. Germline-derived CDR1 and CDR2 are MNHEY and SMNVEV (reference sequence). This CDR3 is 15 amino acids long. The V segment lost 0 bases and the J segment 6 bases; nucleotides outside the gene matches: 2. CDR3 DNA: TGTGCCAGCAGTTTATCGGTAGCGGGAGCCGGGGAGCTGTTTTTT. This sequence encodes CASSLSVAGAGELFF.

To note about this clone: One base separates it from a far larger clone, so it is likely a read error. This chain links TRBV2 with TRBJ2-3; no definite D call. Germline V CDR1 and CDR2: SNHLY, FYNNEI. V gave up 7 bases and J gave up 5 bases, with 10 bases separating them. The CDR3 runs 12 residues. The CDR3 DNA sequence: TGTGCCAGCAACATGGTACAAGATACGCAGTATTTT. It codes for CASNMVQDTQYF.

V gene TRBV10-3 combines with J gene TRBJ2-1; 13 nucleotides agree with TRBD2. Germline V gives CDR1 ENHRY, CDR2 SYGVKD. This CDR3 region has 17 residues. The ends lost 11 bases at V and 1 base at J; junction bases unmatched: 11. The CDR3 DNA reads TGTGCCGCCTCCAGGGGACTAGCGGGACTGTCCTACAATGAGCAGTTCTTC. Translation gives CAASRGLAGLSYNEQFF.

This clone was seen repeatedly, ten times or more. The genes are TRBV10-1 and TRBJ2-3; possibly TRBD2 for D (6 bases). This CDR3 is built from 15 residues. Looked up from germline, CDR1 is WNHNN and CDR2 is SYGVQD (reference sequence). Trimming pared 2 bases from V and 2 bases from J, leaving 11 bases between. The DNA of the CDR3 is TGCGCCAGCAGTGAGGGGGGGTCCGCCACAGATACGCAGTATTTT. Its translation is CASSEGGSATDTQYF.

This clone was seen more than once but under ten times. This sequence joins TRBV7-2 and TRBJ2-7; perhaps TRBD2 as D (5 bases). V lost 0 bases and J 5 bases, leaving 14 bases between the germline ends. CDR1 and CDR2 from the germline V gene are SGHTA and FQGNSA. The CDR3 is made up of 15 amino acids. CDR3 sequence: CASSLADLRRNEQYF. Here the CDR3 DNA reads TGTGCCAGCAGCTTAGCGGACTTAAGAAGAAACGAGCAGTACTTC.

V usage is TRBV19 and J usage is TRBJ2-1; the match to TRBD1 covers 7 bases. CDR3 length: 13 residues. With V trimmed by 3 bases and J by 8 bases, 4 bases remained unmatched. Germline loops: CDR1 LNHDA, CDR2 SQIVND (reference sequence). The CDR3 spells CASSITGVYEQFF. The CDR3 nucleotides read TGTGCCAGTAGTATCACAGGGGTCTATGAGCAGTTCTTC.

Regarding this clone: It differs at one base from a far larger clone, so likely a read error. Distinct nucleotide sequences in the sample also encode this CDR3. The chain has TRBV28 and TRBJ2-5; TRBD2 matches 9 bases. The junction had 9 bases not matched to a gene; V was cut back by 4 bases and J by 3 bases. The CDR3 loop spans 16 amino acids. Per germline, CDR1 MDHEN and CDR2 SYDVKM. As DNA, the CDR3 is TGTGCCAGCAGTTCCCCGCGATTAGCGGGAGAAGAGACCCAGTACTTC. It is translated as CASSSPRLAGEETQYF.

V usage is TRBV11-2 and J usage is TRBJ1-5; possibly TRBD1 for D (5 bases). Looked up from germline, CDR1 is SGHAT and CDR2 is FQNNGV. The ends were cut back, 7 bases at V and 1 base at J, with 17 bases in the middle. The length of the CDR3 is 16 residues. CDR3 nucleotide sequence: TGTGCCAGCACCCGGGGGGACCTACCCAGCAATCAGCCCCAGCATTTT. It specifies CASTRGDLPSNQPQHF. The entire variable domain, with the rest obtained from reference TRBV11-2 and TRBJ1-5, is as follows: EAGVAQSPRYKIIEKRQSVAFWCNPISGHATLYWYQQILGQGPKLLIQFQNNGVVDDSQLPKDRFSAERLKGVDSTLKIQPAKLEDSAVYLCASTRGDLPSNQPQHFGDGTRLSIL.

The gene calls are TRBV5-1 and TRBJ2-7; 11 positions agree with TRBD2. This CDR3 is built from 17 residues. The germline V gene encodes CDR1 SGHRS and CDR2 YFSETQ. Trimming removed 0 bases from V and 3 bases from J; junction bases left unmatched: 8. CDR3 DNA sequence: TGCGCCAGCAGCTTGGCGACTAGCGGGGCGGGCCACTACGAGCAGTACTTC. Translation gives CASSLATSGAGHYEQYF. Complete variable domain (other parts from reference TRBV5-1 and TRBJ2-7): KAGVTQTPRYLIKTRGQQVTLSCSPISGHRSVSWYQQTPGQGLQFLFEYFSETQRNKGNFPGRFSGRQFSNSRSEMNVSTLELGDSALYLCASSLATSGAGHYEQYFGPGTRLTVT.

This clone appeared a few times. Only one base separates this from a far larger clonotype, so it likely reflects a read error. The chain carries TRBV5-1 and TRBJ2-4; 9 nucleotides agree with TRBD1. Germline V gives CDR1 SGHRS, CDR2 YFSETQ. The CDR3 is 14 residues long. CDR3 coding DNA: TGCGCCAGCGGCTTAACAGGGGGCTCGGACATTCAGTACTTC. It codes for CASGLTGGSDIQYF.

There are a few counts of this clone. Since a far larger clone is one base different, this is likely a read error. In the same sample, other DNA sequences code for this CDR3. This sequence joins TRBV10-3 and TRBJ2-2; 9 nucleotides align to TRBD2. The CDR3 is made up of 16 amino acids. V was clipped by 6 bases and J by 0 bases; unmatched bases: 5. Germline CDR1 reads ENHRY; CDR2 reads SYGVKD. The CDR3 loop is CAISVPSGTNTGELFF. The DNA of the CDR3 is TGTGCCATCAGCGTCCCTAGCGGGACGAACACCGGGGAGCTGTTTTTT.

The chain uses TRBV7-7 and TRBJ2-3, with a weak D call TRBD1 (6 bases). V was pared by 5 bases and J by 6 bases, with 12 bases between. This CDR3 region has 13 residues. CDR1 SSHAT and CDR2 FNYEAQ come from the germline V gene (reference sequence). The CDR3 loop reads CASSHTGLDTQYF. In DNA, the CDR3 is TGTGCCAGCAGCCACACAGGGTTGGATACGCAGTATTTT.